Sequencing of this TCR beta chain was carried out in a study of blood T cell repertoires in COVID-19. CDR1 is LNHNV and CDR2 is YYDKDF in the germline V gene (reference sequence). The CDR3 is 17 residues long. V shed 3 bases and J 6 bases; nucleotides not matched to a gene: 13. Clones were read by immunoSEQ multiplex PCR, and TCRdb kept only the in-frame ones, dropping some. This table has about 200,000 clones, almost 90% appearing once. This sequence joins TRBV15 and TRBJ2-4; TRBD2 agrees at 8 bases. The sample was peripheral blood. The TCR comes from a man younger than 30 with active or convalescent COVID-19. CDR3: CATSSPLARGVGNIQYF. The CDR3 DNA follows: TGTGCCACCAGCAGCCCACTAGCGCGGGGGGTGGGAAACATTCAGTACTTC.